The next 10 T cell receptor beta chains were all read from a single sample in a study of blood T cell repertoires in COVID-19. Using immunoSEQ multiplex PCR, the repertoire was profiled, and TCRdb retains in-frame clones only, with some absent. The table lists 200,000 to 250,000 clones, approximately 90% of them singletons. What was sequenced was peripheral blood. Receptors were obtained from a woman between 45 and 60 years old with COVID-19, enrolled during active disease.

This clone has a single count. The chain links TRBV7-2 to TRBJ1-1; D not resolved. The V and J ends lost 1 base and 6 bases respectively, with 9 bases between them. The CDR3 contains 13 residues. Germline CDR1 SGHTA, CDR2 FQGNSA. The chain's CDR3 is CASSLGLASEAFF. Written as DNA, the CDR3 is TGTGCCAGCAGCTTAGGGCTCGCCTCTGAAGCTTTCTTT.

This chain joins TRBV19 and TRBJ1-3; D ambiguous. CDR1 is LNHDA, CDR2 SQIVND, per germline (reference sequence). Trimming removed 2 bases at V and 2 bases at J, with 7 bases between. This CDR3 region has 14 residues. As DNA, the CDR3 is TGTGCCAGTAGTATACCGGGAGCTGGAAACACCATATATTTT. Its translation: CASSIPGAGNTIYF.

The chain carries TRBV11-3 and TRBJ1-2, with TRBD1 matching 10 bases. After removal of 6 bases from V and 6 bases from J, the junction contained 7 bases not matched to a gene. The CDR3 has 14 residues. The germline CDR1 and CDR2 sequences are SGHNT and YENEEA. The CDR3 DNA sequence: TGTGCCAGCAGAGCAAATGGGACAGGGGATGGCTACACCTTC. It encodes CASRANGTGDGYTF.

The chain carries TRBV28 and TRBJ2-5; D is perhaps TRBD1 (5 bases). In germline, CDR1 is MDHEN, CDR2 SYDVKM. CDR3 length: 13 residues. Trimming left V 3 bases short and J 3 bases short, with 8 bases between. The CDR3 here is CASSFSREETQYF. The DNA of the CDR3 is TGTGCCAGCAGTTTTAGCAGGGAAGAGACCCAGTACTTC.

The V gene is TRBV5-6, the J gene TRBJ1-6, with D perhaps matching TRBD1 (5 bases). The germline CDR1 and CDR2 sequences are SGHDT and YYEEEE. V was clipped by 2 bases and J by 12 bases, with 18 bases between them. The CDR3 runs 15 residues. CDR3 region: CASSFSAGTGEPLHF. The CDR3 bases are TGTGCCAGCAGCTTCTCCGCCGGGACGGGGGAACCCCTCCACTTT.

V gene TRBV28 combines with J gene TRBJ1-5, with no clear D. The CDR3 totals 14 residues. V was pared by 7 bases and J by 2 bases, with 12 bases between. Germline V gene sequence: CDR1 MDHEN, CDR2 SYDVKM. The CDR3 here is CASTVTRGNQPQHF. CDR3 coding DNA: TGTGCCAGCACCGTAACCCGGGGCAATCAGCCCCAGCATTTT.

The chain joins TRBV4-2 to TRBJ2-1; 9 nucleotides line up with TRBD2. CDR3 length: 23 amino acids. Germline values: CDR1 LGHNA, CDR2 YNFKEQ. Trimming at V came to 0 bases and at J to 3 bases, leaving 24 bases not matched to a gene. The CDR3 spells CASSQDPAASGVPKTKIYNEQFF. CDR3 sequence (DNA): TGTGCCAGCAGCCAAGATCCGGCGGCTAGCGGGGTTCCTAAAACCAAGATCTACAATGAGCAGTTCTTC.

This clone was recorded only once. The rearrangement joins TRBV11-2 to TRBJ2-1; 9 bases match TRBD2. The germline gives CDR1 SGHAT, CDR2 FQNNGV. V dropped 5 bases and J dropped 3; count of bases not matched to a gene: 8. CDR3 size: 16 residues. The CDR3 loop is CASSPIAGESYNEQFF. The DNA of the CDR3 is TGTGCCAGCAGCCCTATAGCGGGGGAGAGCTACAATGAGCAGTTCTTC.

The chain couples TRBV3-1 (or the pseudogene TRBV3-2) to TRBJ2-1; 9 nucleotides line up with TRBD2. In germline, CDR1 is LGHDT, CDR2 YNNKEL (reference sequence). V dropped 4 bases and J dropped 8; count of bases not matched to a gene: 9. The CDR3 loop spans 15 amino acids. CDR3 in amino acids: CASSPPLRGGDEQFF. The CDR3 nucleotides read TGTGCCAGCAGCCCCCCCCTGCGGGGGGGTGATGAGCAGTTCTTC.

The chain carries TRBV6-5 and TRBJ1-4; D perhaps matches TRBD1 (6 bases). Germline V CDR1 and CDR2: MNHEY, SVGAGI. Trimming cost V 0 bases and J 8 bases, with 13 bases left between them. The CDR3 consists of 15 residues. CDR3 bases: TGTGCCAGCAGTTACTCAACAGGGCGAAAGGAAAAACTGTTTTTT. It specifies CASSYSTGRKEKLFF.